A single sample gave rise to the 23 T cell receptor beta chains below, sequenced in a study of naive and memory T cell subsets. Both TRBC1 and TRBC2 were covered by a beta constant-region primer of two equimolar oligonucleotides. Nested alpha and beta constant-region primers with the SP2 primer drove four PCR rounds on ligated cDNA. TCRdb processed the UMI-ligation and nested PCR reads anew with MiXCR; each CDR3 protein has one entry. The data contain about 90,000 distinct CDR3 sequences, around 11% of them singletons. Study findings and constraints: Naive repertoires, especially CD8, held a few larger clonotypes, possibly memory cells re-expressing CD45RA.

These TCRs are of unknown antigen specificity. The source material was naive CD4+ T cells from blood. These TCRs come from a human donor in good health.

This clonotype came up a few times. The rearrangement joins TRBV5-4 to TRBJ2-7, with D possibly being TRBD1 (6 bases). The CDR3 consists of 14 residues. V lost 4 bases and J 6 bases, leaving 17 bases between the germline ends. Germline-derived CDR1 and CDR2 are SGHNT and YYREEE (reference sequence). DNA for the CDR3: TGTGCCAGCAGCCCCCAGACAGGTATGGGCGAGCAGTACTTC. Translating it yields CASSPQTGMGEQYF.

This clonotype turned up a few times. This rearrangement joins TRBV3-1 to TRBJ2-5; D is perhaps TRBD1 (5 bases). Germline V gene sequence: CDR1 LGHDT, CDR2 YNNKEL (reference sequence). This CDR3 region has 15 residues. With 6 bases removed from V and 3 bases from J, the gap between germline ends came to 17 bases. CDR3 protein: CASRHYDRIEETQYF. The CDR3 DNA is TGTGCCAGCAGGCATTATGACAGAATAGAAGAGACCCAGTACTTC.

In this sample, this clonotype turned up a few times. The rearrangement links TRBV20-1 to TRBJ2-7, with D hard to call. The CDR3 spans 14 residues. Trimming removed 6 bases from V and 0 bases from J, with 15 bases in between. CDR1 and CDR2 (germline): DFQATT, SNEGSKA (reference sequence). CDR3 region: CSAPGLISSYEQYF. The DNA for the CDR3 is TGCAGTGCCCCCGGTCTCATCAGCTCCTACGAGCAGTACTTC.

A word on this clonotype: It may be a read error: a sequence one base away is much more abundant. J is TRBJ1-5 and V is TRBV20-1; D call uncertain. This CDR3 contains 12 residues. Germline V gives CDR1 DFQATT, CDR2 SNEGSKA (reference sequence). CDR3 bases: TGCAGTGCTAGAGATACGGGTCAGACCCAGCATTTT. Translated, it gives CSARDTGQTQHF.

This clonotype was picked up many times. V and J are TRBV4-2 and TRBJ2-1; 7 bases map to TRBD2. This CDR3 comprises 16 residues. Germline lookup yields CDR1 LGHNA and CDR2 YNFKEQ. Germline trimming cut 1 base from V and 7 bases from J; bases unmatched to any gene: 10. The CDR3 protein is CASSQVALAEINEQFF. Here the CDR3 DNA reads TGTGCCAGCAGCCAAGTAGCGCTAGCGGAGATAAATGAGCAGTTCTTC.

The CDR3 loop is CSARERGRNEKLFF. The DNA for the CDR3 is TGCAGTGCTAGAGAGAGGGGGAGGAACGAAAAACTGTTTTTT. The rearrangement joins TRBV20-1 to TRBJ1-4, with D possibly being TRBD1 (6 bases). The CDR3 is 14 residues long. Germline V gene lookup returns CDR1 DFQATT and CDR2 SNEGSKA (reference sequence). Trimming cost V 0 bases and J 8 bases, with 13 bases left between them.

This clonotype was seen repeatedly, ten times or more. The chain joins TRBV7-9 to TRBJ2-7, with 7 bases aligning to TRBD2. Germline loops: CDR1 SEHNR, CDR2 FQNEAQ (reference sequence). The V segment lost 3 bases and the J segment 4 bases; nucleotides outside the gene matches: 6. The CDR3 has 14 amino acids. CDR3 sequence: CASSLELAVYEQYF. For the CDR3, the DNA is TGTGCCAGCAGCTTGGAGCTAGCGGTATACGAGCAGTACTTC.

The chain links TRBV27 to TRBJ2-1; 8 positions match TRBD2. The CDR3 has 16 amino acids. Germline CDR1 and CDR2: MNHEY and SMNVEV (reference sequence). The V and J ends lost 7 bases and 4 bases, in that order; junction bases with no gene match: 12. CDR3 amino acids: CASKGGLGGAYNEQFF. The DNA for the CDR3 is TGTGCCAGCAAGGGGGGACTAGGGGGGGCTTACAATGAGCAGTTCTTC.

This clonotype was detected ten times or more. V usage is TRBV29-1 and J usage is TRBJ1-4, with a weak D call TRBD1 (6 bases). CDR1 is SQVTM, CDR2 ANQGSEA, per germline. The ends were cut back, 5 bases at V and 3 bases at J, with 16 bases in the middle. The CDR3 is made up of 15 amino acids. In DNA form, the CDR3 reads TGCAGCGTTTGCTGCCAAGGGGGGCCTAATGAAAAACTGTTTTTT. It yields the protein CSVCCQGGPNEKLFF.

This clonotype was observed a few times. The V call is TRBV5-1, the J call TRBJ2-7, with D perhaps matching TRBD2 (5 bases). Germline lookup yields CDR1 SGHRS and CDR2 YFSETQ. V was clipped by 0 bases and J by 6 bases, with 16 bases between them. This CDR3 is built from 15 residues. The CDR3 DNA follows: TGCGCCAGCAGCTTGGCCAGTTTAAGCGGTTTCGAGCAGTACTTC. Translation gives CASSLASLSGFEQYF. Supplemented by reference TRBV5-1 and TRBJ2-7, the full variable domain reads KAGVTQTPRYLIKTRGQQVTLSCSPISGHRSVSWYQQTPGQGLQFLFEYFSETQRNKGNFPGRFSGRQFSNSRSEMNVSTLELGDSALYLCASSLASLSGFEQYFGPGTRLTVT.

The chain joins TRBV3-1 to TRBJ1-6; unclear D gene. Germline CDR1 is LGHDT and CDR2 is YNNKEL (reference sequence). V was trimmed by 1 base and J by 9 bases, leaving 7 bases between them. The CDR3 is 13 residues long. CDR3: CASSQGAFSPLHF. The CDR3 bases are TGTGCCAGCAGCCAAGGGGCTTTTTCACCCCTCCACTTT.

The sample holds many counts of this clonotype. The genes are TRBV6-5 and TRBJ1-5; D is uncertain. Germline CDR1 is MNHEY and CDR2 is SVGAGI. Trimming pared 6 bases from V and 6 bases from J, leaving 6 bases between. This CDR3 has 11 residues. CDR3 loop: CASRLCQPQHF. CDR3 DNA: TGTGCCAGCAGGCTTTGTCAGCCCCAGCATTTT.

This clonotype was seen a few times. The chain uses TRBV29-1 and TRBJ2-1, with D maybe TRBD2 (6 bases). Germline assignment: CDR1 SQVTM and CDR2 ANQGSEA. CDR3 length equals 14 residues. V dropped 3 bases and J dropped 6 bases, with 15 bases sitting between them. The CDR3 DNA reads TGCAGCGTTGATGTGAGACTAGTCCCCAATGAGCAGTTCTTC. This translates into CSVDVRLVPNEQFF.

The CDR3 DNA sequence: TGTGCCAGCAGTGATACAGGGAAGAGCTATGGCTACACCTTC. Translated: CASSDTGKSYGYTF. This chain joins TRBV25-1 and TRBJ1-2; maybe TRBD1 (6 bases). Germline V gene lookup returns CDR1 MGHDK and CDR2 SYGVNS. The V gene lost 3 bases and the J gene lost 4 bases, with 12 bases spanning the gap. The length of the CDR3 is 14 residues.

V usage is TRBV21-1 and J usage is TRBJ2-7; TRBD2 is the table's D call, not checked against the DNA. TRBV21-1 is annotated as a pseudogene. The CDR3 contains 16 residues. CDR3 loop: CASSKGIRTTTYEQYF. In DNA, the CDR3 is TGTGCCAGCAGCAAAGGTATTCGGACTACTACCTACGAGCAGTACTTC.

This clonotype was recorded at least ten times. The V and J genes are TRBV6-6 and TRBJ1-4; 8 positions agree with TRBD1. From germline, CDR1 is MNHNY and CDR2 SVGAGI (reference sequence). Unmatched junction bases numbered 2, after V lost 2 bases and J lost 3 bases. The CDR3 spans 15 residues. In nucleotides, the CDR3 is TGTGCCAGCAGTTACACAGGGGGGTCTAATGAAAAACTGTTTTTT. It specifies CASSYTGGSNEKLFF.

The CDR3 sequence is CASRAWDRVYEQYF. DNA for the CDR3: TGTGCCAGCAGAGCCTGGGACAGGGTGTACGAGCAGTACTTC. V gene TRBV27 combines with J gene TRBJ2-7; 9 positions match TRBD1. The CDR3 contains 14 residues. Per germline, CDR1 MNHEY and CDR2 SMNVEV (reference sequence). The ends lost 6 bases at V and 4 bases at J; junction bases unmatched: 7.

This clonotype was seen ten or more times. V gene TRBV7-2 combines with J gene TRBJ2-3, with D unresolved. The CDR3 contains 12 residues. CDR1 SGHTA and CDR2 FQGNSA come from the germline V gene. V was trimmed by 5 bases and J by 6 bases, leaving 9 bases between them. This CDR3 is CASSRFVDTQYF. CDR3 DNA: TGTGCCAGCAGCCGCTTCGTTGATACGCAGTATTTT. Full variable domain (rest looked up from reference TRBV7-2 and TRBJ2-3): GAGVSQSPSNKVTEKGKDVELRCDPISGHTALYWYRQSLGQGLEFLIYFQGNSAPDKSGLPSDRFSAERTGGSVSTLTIQRTQQEDSAVYLCASSRFVDTQYFGPGTRLTVL.

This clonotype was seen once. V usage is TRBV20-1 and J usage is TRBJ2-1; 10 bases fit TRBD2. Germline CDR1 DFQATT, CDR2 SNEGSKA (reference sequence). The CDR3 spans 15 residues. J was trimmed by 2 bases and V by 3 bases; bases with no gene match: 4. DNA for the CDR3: TGCAGTGCTAGGTTAGCGGGAGGCCCCTACAATGAGCAGTTCTTC. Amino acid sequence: CSARLAGGPYNEQFF.

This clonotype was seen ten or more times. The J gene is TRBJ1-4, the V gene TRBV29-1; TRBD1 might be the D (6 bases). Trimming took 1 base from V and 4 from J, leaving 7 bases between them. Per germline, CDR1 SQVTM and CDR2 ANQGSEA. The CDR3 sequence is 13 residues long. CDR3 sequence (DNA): TGCAGCGTTGAAGCCAGGGGTAATGAAAAACTGTTTTTT. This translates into CSVEARGNEKLFF.

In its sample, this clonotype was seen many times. The CDR3 DNA reads as TGTGCCAGCAGCTCCAACCAAGCAGGGGGGGGGTATAGCAATCAGCCCCAGCATTTT. This sequence encodes CASSSNQAGGGYSNQPQHF. The chain carries TRBV7-2 and TRBJ1-5, with 7 nucleotides matching TRBD1. The junction had 15 bases not matched to a gene; V was cut back by 4 bases and J by 0 bases. The CDR3 is made up of 19 amino acids. Germline values: CDR1 SGHTA, CDR2 FQGNSA.

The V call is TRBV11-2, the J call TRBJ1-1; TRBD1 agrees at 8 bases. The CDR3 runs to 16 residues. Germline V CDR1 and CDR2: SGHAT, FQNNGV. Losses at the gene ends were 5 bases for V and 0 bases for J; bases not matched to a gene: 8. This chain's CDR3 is CASSPRTGRLNTEAFF. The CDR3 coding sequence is TGTGCCAGCAGCCCCCGGACAGGGAGGTTGAACACTGAAGCTTTCTTT.

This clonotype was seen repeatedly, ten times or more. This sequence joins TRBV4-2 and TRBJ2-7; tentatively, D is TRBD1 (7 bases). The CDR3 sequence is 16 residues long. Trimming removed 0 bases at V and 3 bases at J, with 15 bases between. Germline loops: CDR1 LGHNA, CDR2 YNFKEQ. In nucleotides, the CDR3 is TGTGCCAGCAGCCAAGAGGTGCGCCAGGGGGGCTACGAGCAGTACTTC. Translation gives CASSQEVRQGGYEQYF.